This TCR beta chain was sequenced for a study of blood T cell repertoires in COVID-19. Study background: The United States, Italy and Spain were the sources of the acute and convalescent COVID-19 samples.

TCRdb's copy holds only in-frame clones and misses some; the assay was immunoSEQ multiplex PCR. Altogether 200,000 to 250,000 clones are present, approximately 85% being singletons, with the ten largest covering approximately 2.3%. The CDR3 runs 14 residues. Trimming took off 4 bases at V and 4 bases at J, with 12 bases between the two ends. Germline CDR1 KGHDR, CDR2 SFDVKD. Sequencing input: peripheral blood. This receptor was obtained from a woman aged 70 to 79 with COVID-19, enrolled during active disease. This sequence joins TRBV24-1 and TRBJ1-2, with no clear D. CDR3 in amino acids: CATSDHTFAYGYTF. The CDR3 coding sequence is TGTGCCACCAGTGACCACACATTCGCCTATGGCTACACCTTC.